This T cell receptor (beta chain) was found in a study of blood T cell repertoires in COVID-19. Study summary: From the United States, Italy and Spain came samples of acute and convalescent COVID-19. In each case, the material was cDNA or gDNA derived from T cells, B-cell-depleted T cells, or PBMCs.

Germline V CDR1 and CDR2: MNHEY, SMNVEV (reference sequence). The CDR3 is 15 amino acids. Trimming removed 5 bases from V and 6 bases from J, with 17 bases in between. Original handling: Nucleated cell counts were estimated from reference gene primer amplification. Clones were read by immunoSEQ multiplex PCR, and TCRdb kept only the in-frame ones, dropping some. V and J calls plus clone size are reproduced from that table; the DNA served to infer D and trimming. The data hold roughly 400,000 clones, with 88% observed a single time. Clinical histories supplied by participants themselves formed the basis of cohort assignment.

The chain uses TRBV27 and TRBJ2-1; weak D call: TRBD1 (5 bases). The clonotype was recovered from a woman aged 18-30 years who had been exposed to COVID-19. Sequenced: PBMCs or T cells enriched from blood (not recorded which). CDR3: CASSPSQARGNEQFF. The CDR3, as DNA: TGTGCCAGCAGTCCTAGTCAGGCAAGGGGCAATGAGCAGTTCTTC.